The rows below give T cell receptor beta chains drawn from one sample of a study of T cell clones after liver transplantation. TCRdb keeps only in-frame clones here, not all; method: immunoSEQ multiplex PCR. Among about 72,000 clones listed, about 92% were seen once. The sample in question was CD4+ T cells from blood, obtained before liver transplant. These receptors all stem from a human donor who received a liver transplant. CDR3s include the opening cysteine and the closing phenylalanine or tryptophan. Each record gives: J gene, V gene, CDR3 protein.

>TRBJ2-3|TRBV7-9
CASSFGDQRGTDTQYF
>TRBJ2-7|TRBV2
CASSEAPAGTLLNEQYF
>TRBJ2-3|TRBV19
CASSGRQGRDTQYF
>TRBJ2-7|TRBV28
CASSSPLATSYEQYF
>TRBJ1-1|TRBV7-2
CASSSSGLMNTEAFF
>TRBJ2-5|TRBV7-3
CASSLRMGETQYF
>TRBJ1-1|TRBV28
CASSLGGAGTEAFF
>TRBJ1-1|TRBV14
CASSQGRYTEAFF
>TRBJ1-3|TRBV7-2
CASSLTRASGNTIYF
>TRBJ1-1|TRBV28
CATHRGMNTEAFF
>TRBJ2-7|TRBV29-1
CSVEDRGRASSYEQYF
>TRBJ2-2|TRBV11-3
CASSRGQVNTGELFF
>TRBJ2-2|TRBV5-6
CASSRTGGGTGELFF
>TRBJ1-1|TRBV6-1
CASTRQQNTEAFF
>TRBJ2-7|TRBV7-9
CASSQLGQGADEQYF
>TRBJ2-7|TRBV15
CATSTNPSYEQYF
>TRBJ2-5|TRBV7-9
CASSFGGRAQETQYF
>TRBJ2-5|TRBV29-1
CSALLVGETQYF
>TRBJ2-7|TRBV6-5
CASSYSRVRTYEQYF
>TRBJ2-5|TRBV7-9
CASSLELAAQETQYF
>TRBJ2-6|TRBV5-1
CASSWDGGPINSGANVLTF
>TRBJ1-1|TRBV29-1
CSVEGGGFNTEAFF
>TRBJ2-7|TRBV11-2
CASSLGWGSYEQYF
>TRBJ2-7|TRBV6-1
CASSEALKGIRYEQYF
>TRBJ2-5|TRBV6-6
CASTSGRRGETQYF
>TRBJ2-1|TRBV5-1
CASSLGGSHYNEQFF
>TRBJ2-5|TRBV7-6
CASSLALGDKGTQYF
>TRBJ1-4|TRBV9
CASSVDMSATNEKLFF
>TRBJ2-7|TRBV11-2
CASSLGTKAYEQYF
>TRBJ1-2|TRBV7-9
CASSLGTGAEGYTF
>TRBJ2-2|TRBV5-1
CASSRPQGTGELFF
>TRBJ2-3|TRBV5-1
CASSPLAVPDTQYF
>TRBJ2-1|TRBV5-1
CASSLERAEQFF
>TRBJ2-7|TRBV14
CASSQAPSGRKYEQYF
>TRBJ2-2|TRBV19
CASKPTGQSNTGELFF
>TRBJ2-7|TRBV5-4
CASSSGTSPLYEQYF
>TRBJ2-2|TRBV28
CASSLSGTGTRTGELFF
>TRBJ2-2|TRBV7-3
CASRPTGSTGELFF
>TRBJ2-3|TRBV5-4
CASSLELPRDTDTQYF
>TRBJ2-5|TRBV9
CASSLYRVASKETQYF
>TRBJ2-1|TRBV7-3
CASSPAGAGNEQFF
>TRBJ2-7|TRBV6-5
CAKSAAREGPSEQYF
>TRBJ1-1|TRBV7-8
CASSFLDPPGTEAFF
>TRBJ2-3|TRBV25-1
CASSEGLTDTQYF
>TRBJ2-6|TRBV5-5
CASSFILGTSAYSGANVLTF
>TRBJ2-2|TRBV23-1
CASSPRATGTSGFDGELFF
>TRBJ2-7|TRBV5-6
CASSLRTSGRSSYEQYF
>TRBJ1-2|TRBV28
CASRATGRNYGYTF